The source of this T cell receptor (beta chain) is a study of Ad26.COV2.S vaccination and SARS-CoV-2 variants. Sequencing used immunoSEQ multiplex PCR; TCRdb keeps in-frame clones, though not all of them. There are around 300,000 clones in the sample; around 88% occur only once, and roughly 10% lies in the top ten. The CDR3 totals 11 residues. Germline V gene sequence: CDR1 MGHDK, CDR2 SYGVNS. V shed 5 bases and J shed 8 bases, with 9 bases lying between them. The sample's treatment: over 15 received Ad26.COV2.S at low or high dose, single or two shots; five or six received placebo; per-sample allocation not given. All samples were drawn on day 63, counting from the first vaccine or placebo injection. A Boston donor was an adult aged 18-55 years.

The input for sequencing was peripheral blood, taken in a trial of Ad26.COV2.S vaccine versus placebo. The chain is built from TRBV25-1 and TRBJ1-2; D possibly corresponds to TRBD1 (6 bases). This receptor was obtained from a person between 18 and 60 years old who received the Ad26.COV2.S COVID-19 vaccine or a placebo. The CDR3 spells CASSTGIGYTF. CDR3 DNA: TGTGCCAGCAGTACAGGGATAGGCTACACCTTC.